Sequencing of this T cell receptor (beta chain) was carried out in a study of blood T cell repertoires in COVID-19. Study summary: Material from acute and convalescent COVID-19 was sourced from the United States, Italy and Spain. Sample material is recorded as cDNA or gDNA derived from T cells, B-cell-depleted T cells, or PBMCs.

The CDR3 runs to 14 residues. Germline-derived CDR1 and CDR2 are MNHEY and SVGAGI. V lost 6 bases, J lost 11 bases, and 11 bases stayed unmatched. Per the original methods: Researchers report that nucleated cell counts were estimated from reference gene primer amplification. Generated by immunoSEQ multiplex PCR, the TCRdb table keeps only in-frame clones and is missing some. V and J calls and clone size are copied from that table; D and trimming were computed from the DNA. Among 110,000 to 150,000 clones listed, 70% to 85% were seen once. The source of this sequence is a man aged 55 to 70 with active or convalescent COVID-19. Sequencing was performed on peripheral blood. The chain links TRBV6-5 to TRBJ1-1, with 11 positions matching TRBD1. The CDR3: CASSPRTGGLYAFF. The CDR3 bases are TGTGCCAGCAGCCCCAGGACAGGGGGCTTATATGCTTTCTTT.